A single sample is the source of the 2 T cell receptor beta chains below, sequenced in a study of CD8 T cells in Susac syndrome. RNA totalling 0.5 to 1 ug underwent reverse transcription with random hexamers. TCRdb recomputed calls from the immunoSEQ multiplex PCR reads with MiXCR, one row per CDR3 protein. The sample holds just under 150,000 distinct CDR3 sequences, less than 95% seen once. Specimen: CD4+ T cells from PBMCs. The origin of the receptors is a human donor in good health.

The CDR3 DNA sequence: TGTGCCAGCAGCCAAGGAACGGGGGCGTCTGAAGAGACCCAGTACTTC. Its protein product is CASSQGTGASEETQYF. V and J are TRBV3-1 and TRBJ2-5; the D call may be TRBD1 or TRBD2 (6 bases each). The V and J ends lost 1 base and 3 bases respectively, with 15 bases between them. Germline lookup yields CDR1 LGHDT and CDR2 YNNKEL (reference sequence). This CDR3 comprises 16 residues.

The CDR3 loop reads CASSTGTGGSNQPQHF. CDR3 coding DNA: TGTGCCAGCAGCACAGGGACAGGGGGTAGCAATCAGCCCCAGCATTTT. The rearrangement links TRBV7-6 to TRBJ1-5; 11 nucleotides align to TRBD1. V dropped 5 bases and J dropped 0; count of bases not matched to a gene: 3. The CDR3 consists of 16 residues. Germline values: CDR1 SGHVS, CDR2 FNYEAQ.